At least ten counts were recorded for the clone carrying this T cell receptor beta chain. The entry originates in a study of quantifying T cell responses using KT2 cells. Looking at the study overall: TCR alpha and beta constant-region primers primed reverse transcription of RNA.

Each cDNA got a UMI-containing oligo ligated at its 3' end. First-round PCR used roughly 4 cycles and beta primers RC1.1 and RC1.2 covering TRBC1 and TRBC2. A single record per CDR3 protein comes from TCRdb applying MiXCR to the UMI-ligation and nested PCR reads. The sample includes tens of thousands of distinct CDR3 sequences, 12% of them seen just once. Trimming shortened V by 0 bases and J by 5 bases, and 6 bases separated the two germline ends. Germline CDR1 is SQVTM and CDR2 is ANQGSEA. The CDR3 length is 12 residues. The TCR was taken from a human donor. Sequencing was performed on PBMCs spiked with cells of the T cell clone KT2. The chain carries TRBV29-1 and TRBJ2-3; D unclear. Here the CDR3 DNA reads TGCAGCGTTGAAGATCCCCAAGATACGCAGTATTTT. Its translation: CSVEDPQDTQYF.